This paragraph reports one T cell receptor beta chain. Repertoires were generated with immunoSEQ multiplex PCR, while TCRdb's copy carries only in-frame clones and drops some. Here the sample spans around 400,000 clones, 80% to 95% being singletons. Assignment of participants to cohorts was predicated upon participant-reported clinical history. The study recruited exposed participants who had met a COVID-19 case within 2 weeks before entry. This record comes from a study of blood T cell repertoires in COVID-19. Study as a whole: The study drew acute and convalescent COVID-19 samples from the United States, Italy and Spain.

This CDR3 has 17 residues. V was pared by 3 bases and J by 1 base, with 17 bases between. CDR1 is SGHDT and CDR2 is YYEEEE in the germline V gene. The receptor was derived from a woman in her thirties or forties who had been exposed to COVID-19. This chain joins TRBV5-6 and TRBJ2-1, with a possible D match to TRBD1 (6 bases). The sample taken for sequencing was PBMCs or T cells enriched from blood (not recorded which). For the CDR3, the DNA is TGTGCCAGCAGCTGGGGCACAGGGACCACTTCCTACAATGAGCAGTTCTTC. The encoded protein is CASSWGTGTTSYNEQFF.